The clone carrying this T cell receptor (beta chain) was recorded many times. No antigen is known for it. In making TCR cDNA, 5'RACE template switching added a universal primer site and UMIs to it. TCRdb re-analysed the 5' RACE reads in MiXCR, keeping a single row per CDR3 protein. Of some 400,000 distinct CDR3 sequences in the sample, under 7.5% were seen once. The entry originates in a study of T cells after yellow fever vaccination. Study background: Preparation of fractions with low cell numbers was performed using SMART-Seq v4 Ultra Low Input. Study-level results: High-abundance clonotypes from the bulk population could contaminate FACS-sorted repertoires. A weaker secondary response peaked on day 5, the primary on day 15.

The germline gives CDR1 SGHDT, CDR2 YYEEEE. The V gene lost 1 base and the J gene lost 0 bases, with 16 bases spanning the gap. This CDR3 region has 17 residues. This clonotype was sampled from a man aged 30 to 45 who received the YFV17D yellow fever vaccine. The specimen was PBMCs, collected 5 days after the yellow fever booster vaccination. The chain combines TRBV5-6 with TRBJ1-2; D is undetermined. The CDR3 sequence is CASSLRITRRPNYGYTF. CDR3 DNA sequence: TGTGCCAGCAGCTTGAGGATTACTAGGCGACCTAACTATGGCTACACCTTC.